The 25 T cell receptor beta chains listed next were all sequenced from one sample in a study of shared clonotypes between healthy human individuals (dated by TCRdb to 2019 to 2021). Library construction relied on the immunoSEQ multiplex PCR assay. In its TCRdb copy, this immuneACCESS table keeps in-frame sequences only and misses some clones. Where compared with another copy, unresolved V genes explain less than half of these, and the others have no known cause. The sample contains approximately 700,000 clones, 73% of them found a single time. The ten largest clones take up around 2% of the sample. Source material: memory CD4+ T cells sorted from blood. Sample cell subset or site, as interpreted from the label and publication: CD45RA-negative fraction. These receptors came from a woman aged 30 to 39 in good health.

The chain recombines TRBV11-2 with TRBJ2-2; unclear D gene. The V end was cut by 4 bases, the J end by 5 bases, with 11 bases between. The CDR3 runs to 14 residues. CDR1 is SGHAT and CDR2 is FQNNGV in the germline V gene. The CDR3 reads CASSYPKLTGELFF. Here the CDR3 DNA reads TGTGCCAGCAGCTACCCTAAGCTAACCGGGGAGCTGTTTTTT.

The chain couples TRBV5-1 to TRBJ1-3; D remains ambiguous. V gave up 4 bases and J gave up 0 bases, with 14 bases separating them. Germline assignment: CDR1 SGHRS and CDR2 YFSETQ. This CDR3 is built from 16 residues. The CDR3: CASSPTPDSSGNTIYF. CDR3 in DNA: TGCGCCAGCAGCCCAACCCCCGACTCCTCTGGAAACACCATATATTTT.

The V gene is TRBV28, the J gene TRBJ2-4; maybe TRBD2 (5 bases). This CDR3 is 15 amino acids long. Germline CDR1 and CDR2: MDHEN and SYDVKM. Trimming stripped 4 bases from V and 7 bases from J, with 17 bases between. CDR3: CASSSRGGPGNIQYF. Written as DNA, the CDR3 is TGTGCCAGCAGTTCCCGAGGCGGGCCGGGGAACATTCAGTACTTC.

V and J are TRBV28 and TRBJ1-2; 10 bases map to TRBD1. Germline V gene sequence: CDR1 MDHEN, CDR2 SYDVKM. The CDR3 extends over 15 amino acids. The V and J ends lost 5 bases and 8 bases, in that order; junction bases with no gene match: 11. CDR3 nucleotide sequence: TGTGCCAGCAGTAACAGCGCCGACAGGGGGCTAGGCTACACCTTC. It codes for CASSNSADRGLGYTF.

The V call is TRBV29-1, the J call TRBJ2-2, with TRBD2 identical over 12 bases. Germline V CDR1 and CDR2: SQVTM, ANQGSEA. J lost 5 bases, V lost 1 base, and 8 bases had no gene match. This CDR3 has 17 residues. CDR3 DNA: TGCAGCGTTGAAGGACTAGCGGGAGATTCAGGAACCGGGGAGCTGTTTTTT. As protein: CSVEGLAGDSGTGELFF.

In its sample, this clone was seen once. The chain couples TRBV11-2 to TRBJ2-4; D possibly uses TRBD1 or TRBD2 (6 bases each). V was trimmed by 6 bases and J by 0 bases, leaving 12 bases between them. The CDR3 sequence is 15 residues long. CDR1 is SGHAT, CDR2 FQNNGV, per germline. Written as DNA, the CDR3 is TGTGCCAGCAGTCATGAGGGGGGAGCCAAAAACATTCAGTACTTC. It yields the protein CASSHEGGAKNIQYF.

The chain recombines TRBV9 with TRBJ2-1; D is undetermined. The germline V gene encodes CDR1 SGDLS and CDR2 YYNGEE. There are 15 residues in the CDR3. Trimming shortened V by 4 bases and J by 0 bases, and 11 bases separated the two germline ends. The CDR3 sequence is CASSRGPPSYNEQFF. The CDR3 coding sequence is TGTGCCAGCAGCCGAGGTCCTCCCTCCTACAATGAGCAGTTCTTC.

The rearrangement uses TRBV11-2 and TRBJ1-2; 7 bases match TRBD1. In germline, CDR1 is SGHAT, CDR2 FQNNGV. With 6 bases clipped from V and 2 bases from J, the junction kept 9 bases outside the gene matches. The CDR3 runs 15 residues. The CDR3 reads CASRRPGQHNYGYTF. In nucleotides, the CDR3 is TGTGCCAGCAGGCGGCCGGGACAGCACAACTATGGCTACACCTTC. The full variable domain, its missing parts supplied by reference TRBV11-2 and TRBJ1-2, is EAGVAQSPRYKIIEKRQSVAFWCNPISGHATLYWYQQILGQGPKLLIQFQNNGVVDDSQLPKDRFSAERLKGVDSTLKIQPAKLEDSAVYLCASRRPGQHNYGYTFGSGTRLTVV.

This clone was counted ten times or more. The rearrangement links TRBV29-1 to TRBJ2-5; D possibly matches TRBD1 or TRBD2 (5 bases each). Per germline, CDR1 SQVTM and CDR2 ANQGSEA. V was cut by 7 bases and J by 11 bases, with 14 bases left in between. There are 10 residues in the CDR3. The CDR3 loop reads CSAGTGEQYF. CDR3 nucleotide sequence: TGCAGCGCAGGGACGGGTGAGCAGTACTTC.

This sequence joins TRBV29-1 and TRBJ1-2; the D gene is possibly TRBD1 (6 bases). The CDR3 is 12 amino acids. Germline V gene data show CDR1 as SQVTM and CDR2 as ANQGSEA. V was shortened by 6 bases and J by 4 bases, with 12 bases between the two germline ends. CDR3 protein: CSVAQGLYGYTF. The CDR3, as DNA: TGCAGCGTCGCCCAGGGGCTCTATGGCTACACCTTC.

The chain couples TRBV2 to TRBJ2-7; TRBD1 aligns across 7 bases. Per germline, CDR1 SNHLY and CDR2 FYNNEI. The CDR3 spans 13 residues. The trim removed 7 bases at V and 8 bases at J, leaving 11 bases unmatched. CDR3 nucleotide sequence: TGTGCCAGCAACTTCCGGGACAGATCCAAGCAGTACTTC. The encoded protein is CASNFRDRSKQYF.

The J gene is TRBJ2-2, the V gene TRBV10-3; 10 bases are a match to TRBD1. The ends lost 3 bases at V and 7 bases at J; junction bases unmatched: 8. CDR1 ENHRY and CDR2 SYGVKD come from the germline V gene. CDR3 length: 16 residues. In DNA form, the CDR3 reads TGTGCCATCAGTGAACGGGACAGGGGTCACGGCGGGGAGCTGTTTTTT. As protein: CAISERDRGHGGELFF.

This sequence joins TRBV11-2 and TRBJ2-1; D remains unclear. CDR3 length equals 13 residues. CDR1 and CDR2 from the germline V gene are SGHAT and FQNNGV. The V end was cut by 3 bases, the J end by 7 bases, with 10 bases between. The CDR3 reads CASSLGLKNEQFF. The CDR3 DNA is TGTGCCAGCAGCTTGGGGTTAAAGAATGAGCAGTTCTTC.

The chain couples TRBV28 to TRBJ2-5; D is possibly TRBD2 (5 bases). This CDR3 has 14 residues. Germline loops: CDR1 MDHEN, CDR2 SYDVKM. V was cut by 2 bases and J by 2 bases, with 9 bases left in between. In nucleotides, the CDR3 is TGTGCCAGCAGTTTAGCCAGCGGACAAGAGACCCAGTACTTC. This encodes CASSLASGQETQYF.

The J gene is TRBJ2-1, the V gene TRBV27; possible D gene TRBD2, 5 bases. This CDR3 has 16 residues. The V and J ends lost 6 bases and 4 bases respectively, with 19 bases between them. In germline, CDR1 is MNHEY, CDR2 SMNVEV (reference sequence). The CDR3 reads CASSPGVGKPYNEQFF. Here the CDR3 DNA reads TGTGCCAGCAGCCCCGGCGTCGGGAAACCATACAATGAGCAGTTCTTC.

The CDR3 spells CSVEIGTNQETQYF. In nucleotides, the CDR3 is TGCAGCGTGGAAATCGGGACAAACCAAGAGACCCAGTACTTC. The chain has TRBV29-1 and TRBJ2-5; D perhaps matches TRBD1 (6 bases). The CDR3 length is 14 residues. Germline values: CDR1 SQVTM, CDR2 ANQGSEA. Trimming cost V 6 bases and J 0 bases, with 14 bases left between them.

J is TRBJ2-1 and V is TRBV5-1; weak D call: TRBD2 (6 bases). The V and J ends lost 0 bases and 0 bases respectively, with 16 bases between them. Germline assignment: CDR1 SGHRS and CDR2 YFSETQ. The CDR3 loop spans 18 amino acids. DNA for the CDR3: TGCGCCAGCAGCTTGGACCGGGGGAGCGCTAGCTCCTACAATGAGCAGTTCTTC. Protein sequence: CASSLDRGSASSYNEQFF.

This chain connects TRBV5-1 to TRBJ1-4; D remains ambiguous. This CDR3 has 15 residues. The germline gives CDR1 SGHRS, CDR2 YFSETQ. V was cut by 0 bases and J by 4 bases, with 10 bases left in between. The CDR3 sequence: CASSLGAGYNEKLFF. In DNA, the CDR3 is TGCGCCAGCAGCTTGGGCGCAGGATATAATGAAAAACTGTTTTTT.

The chain is built from TRBV28 and TRBJ1-4; D remains unclear. This CDR3 has 12 amino acids. The V gene lost 6 bases and the J gene lost 9 bases, with 11 bases spanning the gap. Germline lookup yields CDR1 MDHEN and CDR2 SYDVKM. The CDR3 protein is CASSPRPKKLFF. The CDR3 nucleotides are TGTGCCAGCAGCCCACGGCCCAAAAAACTGTTTTTT. Using reference TRBV28 and TRBJ1-4 for the parts outside the CDR3, the full variable domain is DVKVTQSSRYLVKRTGEKVFLECVQDMDHENMFWYRQDPGLGLRLIYFSYDVKMKEKGDIPEGYSVSREKKERFSLILESASTNQTSMYLCASSPRPKKLFFGSGTQLSVL.

The chain combines TRBV2 with TRBJ2-3; no definite D call. Looked up from germline, CDR1 is SNHLY and CDR2 is FYNNEI. The V end lost 1 base, the J end lost 9 bases, and 14 bases lay between the germline ends. This CDR3 spans 14 amino acids. CDR3 sequence reads: CASSEEGVVGTQYF. DNA for the CDR3: TGTGCCAGCAGTGAAGAAGGCGTGGTAGGAACGCAGTATTTT.

This chain's CDR3 is CASSPQAWGAYEQYF. In nucleotides, the CDR3 is TGTGCCAGCAGTCCACAAGCTTGGGGTGCTTACGAGCAGTACTTC. The rearrangement joins TRBV6-5 to TRBJ2-7; no clear D. This CDR3 comprises 15 residues. Trimming shortened V by 5 bases and J by 4 bases, and 18 bases separated the two germline ends. CDR1 and CDR2 from the germline V gene are MNHEY and SVGAGI.

The gene calls are TRBV19 and TRBJ2-6; TRBD2 is a possible D gene (6 bases). The ends were cut back, 6 bases at V and 2 bases at J, with 11 bases in the middle. The CDR3 is 15 amino acids. Germline-derived CDR1 and CDR2 are LNHDA and SQIVND (reference sequence). This CDR3 is CASSQQRAGANVLTF. The CDR3 DNA is TGTGCCAGTAGCCAGCAGCGGGCTGGGGCCAACGTCCTGACTTTC.

The chain carries TRBV7-2 and TRBJ2-3, with 7 nucleotides matching TRBD2. Germline V gene sequence: CDR1 SGHTA, CDR2 FQGNSA. The V segment lost 1 base and the J segment 8 bases; nucleotides outside the gene matches: 9. CDR3 length: 15 residues. CDR3 nucleotides: TGTGCCAGCAGCTTAGGGAGCGGGACCAGCGGTACGCAGTATTTT. Translated, it gives CASSLGSGTSGTQYF.

There are a few counts of this clone. This chain connects TRBV2 to TRBJ1-5; D may be TRBD1 (5 bases). The CDR3 is 14 amino acids. Deletions cut 6 bases from V and 7 bases from J, with 16 bases between. Per germline, CDR1 SNHLY and CDR2 FYNNEI. The CDR3 here is CASRYRGGEQPQHF. The CDR3 DNA reads as TGTGCCAGCAGGTATAGGGGCGGGGAACAGCCCCAGCATTTT.

The chain carries TRBV28 and TRBJ2-7; D ambiguous. CDR1 and CDR2 (germline): MDHEN, SYDVKM. Between the trimmed V and J ends, which lost 5 bases and 2 bases, there was a span of 22 bases. The CDR3 sequence is 17 residues long. DNA of the CDR3: TGTGCCAGCAGTCCACCCCTTTACTTAACCCCAGCCTACGAGCAGTACTTC. It encodes CASSPPLYLTPAYEQYF.